These T cell receptor beta chains were read from a single sample in a study of spatial heterogeneity in lung cancer. Each CDR3 protein is one row after TCRdb ran MiXCR on the 5' RACE reads. The table has 30,000 to 45,000 distinct CDR3 sequences, under 8% seen once; the top ten hold around 29%. Sequences were derived from PBMCs, sampled at surgery. These receptor sequences come from a female donor with early-stage non-small cell lung cancer. CDR3s include the opening cysteine and the closing phenylalanine or tryptophan. Clone size is shown for a subset of rows, as once, few, many or a class of expanded clone.

J: TRBJ2-2
size: many
V: TRBV5-4
CDR3: CASSYIQGNTGELFF

J: TRBJ1-2
size: many
V: TRBV7-9
CDR3: CAGGRQEHYGYTF

J: TRBJ1-2
size: many
V: TRBV2
CDR3: CASSAQGTDGYTF

J: TRBJ1-6
size: few
V: TRBV4-1
CDR3: CASSQSGTENSPLHF

J: TRBJ2-5
size: many
V: TRBV28
CDR3: CASSFFRAQETQYF

J: TRBJ1-1
size: many
V: TRBV7-6
CDR3: CASSLGMNTEAFF

J: TRBJ1-1
size: many
V: TRBV5-1
CDR3: CASSLQRGSEAFF

J: TRBJ2-1
size: .
V: TRBV5-1
CDR3: CASSLGASYNEQFF

J: TRBJ2-5
size: many
V: TRBV6-2/TRBV6-3
CDR3: CASRAGGRTQYF

J: TRBJ2-5
size: many
V: TRBV5-1
CDR3: CASSWGQAETQYF

J: TRBJ1-5
size: few
V: TRBV11-3
CDR3: CASIKNRGPDRPQHF

J: TRBJ2-2
size: few
V: TRBV15
CDR3: CATRSGLHTGELFF

J: TRBJ2-2
size: few
V: TRBV5-1
CDR3: CASSRGSGRMDTGELFF

J: TRBJ1-6
size: .
V: TRBV2
CDR3: CASTGFDNSPLHF

J: TRBJ2-1
size: few
V: TRBV4-1
CDR3: CASRASGYLLNNEQFF

J: TRBJ1-1
size: many
V: TRBV3-1
CDR3: CASSQGRQYTEAFF

J: TRBJ2-7
size: many
V: TRBV5-1
CDR3: CASSLTDSGQGYEQYF

J: TRBJ2-7
size: many
V: TRBV20-1
CDR3: CSASKGQVYEQYF